These 31 T cell receptor beta chains were sequenced from one sample in a study of blood T cell repertoires in COVID-19. Sequenced by immunoSEQ multiplex PCR; TCRdb stores in-frame clones only, minus some. The table lists roughly 340,000 clones, around 91% of them singletons, with under 3.5% in the top ten. Sequenced sample: peripheral blood. Every receptor here comes from a woman between 18 and 30 years old who had recovered from COVID-19.

A remark on this clone: The same CDR3 is also encoded by other DNA sequences in this sample. The chain employs TRBV11-2 and TRBJ1-2, with 10 bases identical to TRBD1. V lost 3 bases, J lost 7 bases, and 2 bases stayed unmatched. Germline V CDR1 and CDR2: SGHAT, FQNNGV. This CDR3 spans 13 amino acids. The CDR3 region is CASSLGQGSGYTF. As DNA, the CDR3 is TGTGCCAGCAGCTTGGGACAGGGGTCTGGCTACACCTTC. Complete variable domain (other parts from reference TRBV11-2 and TRBJ1-2): EAGVAQSPRYKIIEKRQSVAFWCNPISGHATLYWYQQILGQGPKLLIQFQNNGVVDDSQLPKDRFSAERLKGVDSTLKIQPAKLEDSAVYLCASSLGQGSGYTFGSGTRLTVV.

The chain couples TRBV7-8 to TRBJ2-1, with 9 positions matching TRBD2. The V gene's germline CDR1 is SGHVS and CDR2 FQNEAQ. The CDR3 spans 14 residues. The V segment lost 4 bases and the J segment 12 bases; nucleotides outside the gene matches: 10. The CDR3 region has the DNA TGTGCCAGCAGCTCCCGAGGAGGTAGCGGGAGGCAGTTCTTC. Protein: CASSSRGGSGRQFF.

The chain uses TRBV18 and TRBJ2-5, with a possible D match to TRBD2 (5 bases). Per germline, CDR1 KGHSH and CDR2 LQKENI. This CDR3 has 17 residues. V lost 3 bases to trimming and J lost 5 bases, with 22 bases between them. DNA of the CDR3: TGTGCCAGCTCACCGGAGCAGCGGCCCCAAGTCTACGAGACCCAGTACTTC. Its translation is CASSPEQRPQVYETQYF.

The rearrangement joins TRBV7-2 to TRBJ1-2, with TRBD1 matching 12 bases. CDR1 SGHTA and CDR2 FQGNSA come from the germline V gene. The CDR3 consists of 14 residues. V dropped 2 bases and J dropped 9; count of bases not matched to a gene: 4. The CDR3 here is CASSLRDRGQSYTF. The DNA for the CDR3 is TGTGCCAGCAGCTTAAGGGACAGGGGGCAGAGCTACACCTTC.

This clone was found once. V is TRBV28 and J is TRBJ1-2; perhaps TRBD1 as D (5 bases). This CDR3 region has 13 residues. The V gene lost 6 bases and the J gene lost 5 bases, with 13 bases spanning the gap. The germline V gene encodes CDR1 MDHEN and CDR2 SYDVKM. This CDR3 is CASSRGGAYGYTF. The CDR3 nucleotides are TGTGCCAGCAGCCGGGGGGGAGCATATGGCTACACCTTC.

V gene TRBV21-1 combines with J gene TRBJ2-7; the table gives TRBD2 as D, unverified against the DNA. TRBV21-1 is a documented pseudogene. This CDR3 has 12 amino acids. CDR3 sequence (DNA): TGTGCCAGCGGGGGAGGGGCGCGAAGGCAGTACGTC. It translates to CASGGGARRQYV.

The chain carries TRBV10-3 and TRBJ1-1; D remains ambiguous. V lost 3 bases and J 0 bases, leaving 11 bases between the germline ends. CDR1 is ENHRY and CDR2 is SYGVKD in the germline V gene. The CDR3 spans 15 residues. CDR3 DNA sequence: TGTGCCATCAGTGATCCCGCGAGAATGAACACTGAAGCTTTCTTT. Amino acids: CAISDPARMNTEAFF.

The V and J genes are TRBV4-3 and TRBJ1-4; no firm D call. V lost 0 bases and J lost 4, with 12 bases in between. The CDR3 extends over 16 amino acids. Germline lookup yields CDR1 LGHNA and CDR2 YSLEER. In DNA form, the CDR3 reads TGCGCCAGCAGCCAAGATCCGGGGAGCGATAATGAAAAACTGTTTTTT. The encoded protein is CASSQDPGSDNEKLFF.

The gene calls are TRBV7-9 and TRBJ2-2; 9 nucleotides line up with TRBD2. With 8 bases clipped from V and 4 bases from J, the junction kept 8 bases outside the gene matches. The length of the CDR3 is 15 residues. Germline V CDR1 and CDR2: SEHNR, FQNEAQ (reference sequence). CDR3 coding DNA: TGTGCCAGCCCCAGCGGGAGGTCCGGCACCGGGGAGCTGTTTTTT. Its translation is CASPSGRSGTGELFF.

The chain recombines TRBV6-2 or TRBV6-3 with TRBJ1-4; 8 positions match TRBD1. The V gene end was trimmed by 2 bases and the J gene end by 13 bases; junction bases not matched to a gene: 3. CDR3 length equals 12 residues. Looked up from germline, CDR1 is MNHEY and CDR2 is SVGEGT. The CDR3 DNA follows: TGTGCCAGCAGTTACGGACAGGGCCGACTGTTTTTT. It yields the protein CASSYGQGRLFF.

This clone has a single count. The junction shows a germline mismatch at one end, possibly a read error. The CDR3 nucleotides read TGTGCCAGCAGTTTAATAGGGACTAGCTACTATGAGCAGTTCTTC. Translating gives CASSLIGTSYYEQFF. V is TRBV27 and J is TRBJ2-1, with 9 bases matching TRBD2. The germline V gene has CDR1 MNHEY and CDR2 SMNVEV (reference sequence). The CDR3 runs 15 residues.

Comment on this clone: Other DNA sequences within the sample encode an identical CDR3. Written as DNA, the CDR3 is TGTGCCAGTCGGGACAGATCGACAGATACGCAGTATTTT. It translates to CASRDRSTDTQYF. V and J are TRBV19 and TRBJ2-3; 7 positions match TRBD1. The CDR3 extends over 13 amino acids. From germline, CDR1 is LNHDA and CDR2 SQIVND (reference sequence). Trimming cost V 8 bases and J 3 bases; bases outside gene matches: 5.

This clone was picked up one time. This chain joins TRBV5-4 and TRBJ2-2, with 7 bases fitting TRBD2. Germline V CDR1 and CDR2: SGHNT, YYREEE (reference sequence). The CDR3 is 16 residues long. J was trimmed by 0 bases and V by 4 bases; bases with no gene match: 6. Here the CDR3 DNA reads TGTGCCAGCAGCCGCGGGGGTTACGCGAACACCGGGGAGCTGTTTTTT. This codes for CASSRGGYANTGELFF. Using reference TRBV5-4 and TRBJ2-2 for the parts outside the CDR3, the full variable domain is ETGVTQSPTHLIKTRGQQVTLRCSSQSGHNTVSWYQQALGQGPQFIFQYYREEENGRGNFPPRFSGLQFPNYSSELNVNALELDDSALYLCASSRGGYANTGELFFGEGSRLTVL.

The chain has TRBV7-9 and TRBJ1-2; 7 bases align to TRBD1. V shed 4 bases, J shed 7 bases, and the junction held 3 bases outside the gene matches. Germline V CDR1 and CDR2: SEHNR, FQNEAQ (reference sequence). CDR3 length: 12 residues. DNA for the CDR3: TGTGCCAGCAGCTCGACAGGGACTGGCTACACCTTC. Its protein product is CASSSTGTGYTF.

This chain links TRBV2 with TRBJ2-7; 8 bases fit TRBD1. The CDR3 runs 16 residues. The germline CDR1 and CDR2 sequences are SNHLY and FYNNEI. The trim removed 7 bases at V and 3 bases at J, leaving 14 bases unmatched. The CDR3 is CASNEGPGQDRYEQYV. The CDR3 DNA is TGTGCCAGCAATGAGGGACCGGGACAGGACCGCTACGAGCAGTACGTC.

This clone occurred once. Other DNA sequences in the sample encode the same CDR3. The CDR3 loop reads CATRQGANYGYTF. CDR3 DNA: TGTGCCACTCGACAGGGGGCTAACTATGGCTACACCTTC. This rearrangement joins TRBV24-1 to TRBJ1-2; TRBD1 agrees at 9 bases. CDR1 is KGHDR and CDR2 is SFDVKD in the germline V gene. This CDR3 is built from 13 residues. After removal of 10 bases from V and 0 bases from J, the junction contained 2 bases not matched to a gene.

The chain is built from TRBV3-1 (or the pseudogene TRBV3-2) and TRBJ2-5, with TRBD2 as a possible D gene (6 bases). The V end was cut by 1 base, the J end by 2 bases, with 14 bases between. The CDR3 runs 16 residues. Germline V gene data show CDR1 as LGHDT and CDR2 as YNNKEL (reference sequence). CDR3 sequence (DNA): TGTGCCAGCAGCCAAGGGTCTTTGGCGGGGCAAGAGACCCAGTACTTC. Its translation: CASSQGSLAGQETQYF.

The table lists this clone with a few counts. This chain links TRBV6-8 with TRBJ1-1, with no clear D. V lost 0 bases to trimming and J lost 3 bases, with 17 bases between them. The CDR3 totals 17 residues. Germline CDR1 reads MNHGY; CDR2 reads SAAAGT. CDR3 sequence (DNA): TGTGCCAGCAGTTACTCGATCTTCGAGAGATGGTACACTGAAGCTTTCTTT. It is translated as CASSYSIFERWYTEAFF.

The chain uses TRBV5-4 and TRBJ1-3; TRBD1 might be the D (6 bases). Trimming pared 7 bases from V and 4 bases from J, leaving 15 bases between. The CDR3 contains 14 residues. Germline-derived CDR1 and CDR2 are SGHNT and YYREEE (reference sequence). In DNA, the CDR3 is TGTGCCAGCTCGCCGCAGGGGACGGGAAACACCATATATTTT. This codes for CASSPQGTGNTIYF.

This clone was seen more than once but under ten times. CDR3 DNA: TGTGCCAGTCACGGGGGACGGCTGAACACTGAAGCTTTCTTT. Its translation: CASHGGRLNTEAFF. This rearrangement joins TRBV6-5 to TRBJ1-1, with D possibly TRBD1 on 5 matching bases. This CDR3 has 14 amino acids. Trimming removed 9 bases at V and 0 bases at J, with 14 bases between. Germline CDR1 and CDR2: MNHEY and SVGAGI.

The V gene is TRBV6-4, the J gene TRBJ2-7; no firm D call. Germline V gene lookup returns CDR1 MRHNA and CDR2 SNTAGT. Trimming pared 4 bases from V and 0 bases from J, leaving 10 bases between. This CDR3 spans 14 amino acids. CDR3 in DNA: TGTGCCAGCAGTGCTATTATTAGCTCCTACGAGCAGTACGTC. Amino acids: CASSAIISSYEQYV.

DNA for the CDR3: TGTGCCAGTAGTATAGCGCGGGATATCGGAAACACCATATATTTT. Translated: CASSIARDIGNTIYF. V and J are TRBV19 and TRBJ1-3; no reliable D call. Trimming cost V 1 base and J 4 bases, with 11 bases left between them. The CDR3 totals 15 residues. Germline values: CDR1 LNHDA, CDR2 SQIVND (reference sequence). The whole variable domain, filled in from reference TRBV19 and TRBJ1-3, reads DGGITQSPKYLFRKEGQNVTLSCEQNLNHDAMYWYRQDPGQGLRLIYYSQIVNDFQKGDIAEGYSVSREKKESFPLTVTSAQKNPTAFYLCASSIARDIGNTIYFGEGSWLTVV.

This chain links TRBV15 with TRBJ1-5; tentative D call: TRBD1 (6 bases). The CDR3 is 14 residues long. Trimming left V 1 base short and J 6 bases short, with 10 bases between. In germline, CDR1 is LNHNV, CDR2 YYDKDF (reference sequence). The CDR3 sequence: CATSRVRGPQPQHF. CDR3 DNA: TGTGCCACCAGCAGAGTGCGGGGGCCTCAGCCCCAGCATTTT.

This chain uses TRBV7-9 with TRBJ1-4; D is possibly TRBD1 (5 bases). V lost 4 bases and J lost 4, with 7 bases in between. This CDR3 comprises 13 residues. Per the germline V gene, CDR1 is SEHNR and CDR2 is FQNEAQ (reference sequence). This CDR3 is CASSSGFNEKLFF. The DNA for the CDR3 is TGTGCCAGCAGCTCAGGGTTTAATGAAAAACTGTTTTTT.

The chain carries TRBV6-5 and TRBJ2-1; 9 positions match TRBD1. Per germline, CDR1 MNHEY and CDR2 SVGAGI. Trimming took 7 bases from V and 5 from J; bases not matched to a gene: 9. The CDR3 has 15 residues. The CDR3 DNA reads TGTGCCAGCACTCCTACCGGGACAGGGAACAATGAGCAGTTCTTC. It yields the protein CASTPTGTGNNEQFF.

The chain joins TRBV5-5 to TRBJ2-3; a weak D match, TRBD1 (5 bases). Trimming left V 0 bases short and J 5 bases short, with 10 bases between. Germline lookup yields CDR1 SGHKS and CDR2 YYEKEE (reference sequence). The CDR3 runs 14 residues. For the CDR3, the DNA is TGTGCCAGCAGCTTGGGGCAGGGCCAAGATACGCAGTATTTT. Its protein product is CASSLGQGQDTQYF.

The chain is built from TRBV20-1 and TRBJ1-1, with D unresolved. CDR1 DFQATT and CDR2 SNEGSKA come from the germline V gene (reference sequence). The CDR3 consists of 11 residues. V was shortened by 8 bases and J by 3 bases, with 10 bases between the two germline ends. CDR3 residues: CSLELHTEAFF. The DNA for the CDR3 is TGCAGTCTAGAATTACACACTGAAGCTTTCTTT.

The V gene is TRBV7-8, the J gene TRBJ2-1; TRBD2 might be the D (6 bases). Trimming took off 6 bases at V and 3 bases at J, with 12 bases between the two ends. Germline loops: CDR1 SGHVS, CDR2 FQNEAQ. The CDR3 has 14 amino acids. CDR3 sequence reads: CASSGGTHYNEQFF. DNA of the CDR3: TGTGCCAGCAGTGGTGGGACTCACTACAATGAGCAGTTCTTC.

This clone was picked up one time. The CDR3 bases are TGCGCCAGCAGCCAAGCAGACAGAGACACAGATACGCAGTATTTT. Translating it yields CASSQADRDTDTQYF. The chain recombines TRBV4-3 with TRBJ2-3, with D tentatively TRBD1 (5 bases). CDR3 length: 15 residues. The V end lost 1 base, the J end lost 2 bases, and 10 bases lay between the germline ends. CDR1 LGHNA and CDR2 YSLEER come from the germline V gene.

This rearrangement joins TRBV19 to TRBJ1-6; D perhaps matches TRBD1 (5 bases). This CDR3 region has 13 residues. Trimming pared 1 base from V and 11 bases from J, leaving 9 bases between. Germline loops: CDR1 LNHDA, CDR2 SQIVND (reference sequence). CDR3 sequence: CASSIGRRAPLHF. The CDR3 bases are TGTGCCAGTAGTATAGGCCGCAGGGCACCCCTCCACTTT.

V usage is TRBV6-1 and J usage is TRBJ1-1; no reliable D call. Germline V gene lookup returns CDR1 MNHNS and CDR2 SASEGT. The CDR3 has 15 amino acids. The germline V and J ends were trimmed by 1 base and 0 bases, with 9 bases remaining between them. CDR3 coding DNA: TGTGCCAGCAGTGAAGGATCGGGGATGAACACTGAAGCTTTCTTT. This encodes CASSEGSGMNTEAFF.